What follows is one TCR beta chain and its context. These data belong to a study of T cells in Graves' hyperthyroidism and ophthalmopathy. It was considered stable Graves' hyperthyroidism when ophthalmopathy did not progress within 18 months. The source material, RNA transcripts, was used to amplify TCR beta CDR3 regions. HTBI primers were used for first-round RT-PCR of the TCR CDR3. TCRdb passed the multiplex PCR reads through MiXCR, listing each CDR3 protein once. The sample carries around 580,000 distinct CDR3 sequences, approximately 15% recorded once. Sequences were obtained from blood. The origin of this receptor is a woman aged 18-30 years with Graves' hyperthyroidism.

This chain's CDR3 is CASSQRLAEDNEQFF. CDR3 sequence (DNA): TGCGCCAGCAGCCAACGCCTAGCGGAGGACAATGAGCAGTTCTTC. The V and J genes are TRBV4-1 and TRBJ2-1; TRBD2 agrees at 7 bases. V dropped 2 bases and J dropped 5; count of bases not matched to a gene: 6. Germline CDR1 is MGHRA and CDR2 is YSYEKL. The CDR3 covers 15 residues.